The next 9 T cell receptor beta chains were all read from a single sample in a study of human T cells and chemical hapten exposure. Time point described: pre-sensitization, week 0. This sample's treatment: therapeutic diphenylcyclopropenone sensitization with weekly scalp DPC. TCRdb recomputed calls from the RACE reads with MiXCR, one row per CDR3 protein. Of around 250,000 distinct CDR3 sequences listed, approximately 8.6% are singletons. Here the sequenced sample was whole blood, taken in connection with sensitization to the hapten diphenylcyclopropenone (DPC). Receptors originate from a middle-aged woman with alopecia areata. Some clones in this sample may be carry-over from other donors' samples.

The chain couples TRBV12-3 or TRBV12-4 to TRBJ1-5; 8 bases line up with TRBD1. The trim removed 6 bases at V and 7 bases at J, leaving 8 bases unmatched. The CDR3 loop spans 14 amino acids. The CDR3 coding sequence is TGTGCCAGCAGGGGGGGACAGGTAAAACAGCCCCAGCATTTT. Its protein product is CASRGGQVKQPQHF.

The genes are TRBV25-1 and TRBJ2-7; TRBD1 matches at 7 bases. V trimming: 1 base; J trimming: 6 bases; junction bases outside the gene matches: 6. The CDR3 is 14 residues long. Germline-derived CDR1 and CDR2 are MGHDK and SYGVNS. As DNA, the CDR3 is TGTGCCAGCAGTGAATTTAGGACAGGCGGCGAGCAGTACTTC. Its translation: CASSEFRTGGEQYF.

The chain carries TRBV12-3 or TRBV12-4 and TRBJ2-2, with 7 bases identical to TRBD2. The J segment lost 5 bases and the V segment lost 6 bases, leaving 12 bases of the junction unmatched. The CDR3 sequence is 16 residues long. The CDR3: CASSPGADGGTGELFF. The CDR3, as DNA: TGTGCCAGCAGCCCCGGAGCTGACGGGGGGACCGGGGAGCTGTTTTTT.

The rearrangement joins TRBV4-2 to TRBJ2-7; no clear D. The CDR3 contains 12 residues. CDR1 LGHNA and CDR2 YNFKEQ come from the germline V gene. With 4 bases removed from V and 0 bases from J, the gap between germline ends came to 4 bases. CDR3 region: CASSPNSYEQYF. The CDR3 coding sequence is TGTGCCAGCAGCCCGAACTCCTACGAGCAGTACTTC.

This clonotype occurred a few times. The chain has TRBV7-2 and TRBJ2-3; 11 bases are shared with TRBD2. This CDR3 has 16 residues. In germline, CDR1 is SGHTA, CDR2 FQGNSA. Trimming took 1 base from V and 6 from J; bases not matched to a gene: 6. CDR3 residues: CASSLGRLAGPDTQYF. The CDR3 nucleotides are TGTGCCAGCAGCTTAGGCCGACTAGCGGGACCTGATACGCAGTATTTT.

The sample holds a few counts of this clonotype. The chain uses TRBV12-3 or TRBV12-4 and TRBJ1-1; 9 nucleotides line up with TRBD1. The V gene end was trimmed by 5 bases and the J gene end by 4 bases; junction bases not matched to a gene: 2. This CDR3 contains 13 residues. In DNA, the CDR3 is TGTGCCAGCAGTGGGACAGGGCTCACTGAAGCTTTCTTT. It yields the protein CASSGTGLTEAFF.

DNA for the CDR3: TGTGCCAGCAGCCCAGGACAGGGGGAAGGCTACACCTTC. This codes for CASSPGQGEGYTF. The V call is TRBV7-2, the J call TRBJ1-2; the match to TRBD1 covers 10 bases. This CDR3 is built from 13 residues. J lost 8 bases, V lost 5 bases, and 5 bases had no gene match. In germline, CDR1 is SGHTA, CDR2 FQGNSA.

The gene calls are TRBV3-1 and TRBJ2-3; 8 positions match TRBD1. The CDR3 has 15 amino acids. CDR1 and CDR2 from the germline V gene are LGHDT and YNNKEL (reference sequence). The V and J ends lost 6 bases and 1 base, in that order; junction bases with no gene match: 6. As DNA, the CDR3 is TGTGCCAGCAGGCCGACAGGGGTCCGCACAGATACGCAGTATTTT. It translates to CASRPTGVRTDTQYF.

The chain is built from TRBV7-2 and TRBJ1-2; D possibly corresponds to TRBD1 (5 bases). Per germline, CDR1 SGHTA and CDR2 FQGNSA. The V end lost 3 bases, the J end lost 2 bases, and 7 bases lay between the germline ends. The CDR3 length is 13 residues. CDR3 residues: CASSFDRNYGYTF. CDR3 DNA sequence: TGTGCCAGCAGCTTTGACAGAAACTATGGCTACACCTTC.